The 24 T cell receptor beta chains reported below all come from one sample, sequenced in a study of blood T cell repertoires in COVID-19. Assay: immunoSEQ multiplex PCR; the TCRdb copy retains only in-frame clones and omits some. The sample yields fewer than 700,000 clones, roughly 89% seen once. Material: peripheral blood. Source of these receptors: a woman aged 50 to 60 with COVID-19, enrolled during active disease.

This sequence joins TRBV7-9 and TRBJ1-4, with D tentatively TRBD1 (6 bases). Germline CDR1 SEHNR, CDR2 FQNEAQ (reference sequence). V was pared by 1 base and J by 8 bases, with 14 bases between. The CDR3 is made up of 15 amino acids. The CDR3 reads CASSLEGGPGEKLFF. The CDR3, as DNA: TGTGCCAGCAGCTTAGAGGGGGGGCCCGGCGAAAAACTGTTTTTT.

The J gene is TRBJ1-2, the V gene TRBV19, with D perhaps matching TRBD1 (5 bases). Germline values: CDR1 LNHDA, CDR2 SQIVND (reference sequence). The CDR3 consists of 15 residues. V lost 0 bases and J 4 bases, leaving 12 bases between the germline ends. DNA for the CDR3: TGTGCCAGTAGTATAGATCTGACAGACGTCTATGGCTACACCTTC. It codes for CASSIDLTDVYGYTF.

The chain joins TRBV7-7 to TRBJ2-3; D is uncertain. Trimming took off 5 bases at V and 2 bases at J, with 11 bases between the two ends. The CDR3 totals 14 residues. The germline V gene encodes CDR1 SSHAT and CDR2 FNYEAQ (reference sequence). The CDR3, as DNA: TGTGCCAGCAGCCAGACTCTGGCCACAGATACGCAGTATTTT. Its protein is CASSQTLATDTQYF. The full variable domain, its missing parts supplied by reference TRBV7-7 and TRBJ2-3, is GAGVSQSPRYKVTKRGQDVTLRCDPISSHATLYWYQQALGQGPEFLTYFNYEAQPDKSGLPSDRFSAERPEGSISTLTIQRTEQRDSAMYRCASSQTLATDTQYFGPGTRLTVL.

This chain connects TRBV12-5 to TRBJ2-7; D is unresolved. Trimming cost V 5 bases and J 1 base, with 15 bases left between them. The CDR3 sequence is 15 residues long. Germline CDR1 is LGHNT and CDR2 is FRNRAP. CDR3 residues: CASGPVRGTSYEQYF. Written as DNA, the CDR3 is TGTGCTAGTGGTCCCGTAAGAGGCACTTCCTACGAGCAGTACTTC.

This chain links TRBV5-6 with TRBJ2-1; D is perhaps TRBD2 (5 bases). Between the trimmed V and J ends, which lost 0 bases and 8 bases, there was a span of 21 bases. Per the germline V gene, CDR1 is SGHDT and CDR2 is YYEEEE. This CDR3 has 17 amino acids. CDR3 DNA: TGTGCCAGCAGCTTGGTTGGGAGTGCAACTCATGGGGATGAGCAGTTCTTC. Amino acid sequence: CASSLVGSATHGDEQFF. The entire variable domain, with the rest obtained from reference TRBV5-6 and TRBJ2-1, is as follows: DAGVTQSPTHLIKTRGQQVTLRCSPKSGHDTVSWYQQALGQGPQFIFQYYEEEERQRGNFPDRFSGHQFPNYSSELNVNALLLGDSALYLCASSLVGSATHGDEQFFGPGTRLTVL.

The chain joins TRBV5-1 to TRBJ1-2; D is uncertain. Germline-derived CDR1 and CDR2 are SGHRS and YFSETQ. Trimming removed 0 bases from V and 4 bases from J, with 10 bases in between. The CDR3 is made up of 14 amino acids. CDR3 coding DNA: TGCGCCAGCAGCTTGGGTTCAGGAATCTATGGCTACACCTTC. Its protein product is CASSLGSGIYGYTF.

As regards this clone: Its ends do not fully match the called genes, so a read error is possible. CDR3 loop: CASSQGENPEAFF. Here the CDR3 DNA reads TGCGCCAGCAGCCAAGGTGAGAACCCTGAAGCTTTCTTT. This chain connects TRBV4-1 to TRBJ1-1; no clear D gene. CDR3 length equals 13 residues. Germline CDR1 reads MGHRA; CDR2 reads YSYEKL.

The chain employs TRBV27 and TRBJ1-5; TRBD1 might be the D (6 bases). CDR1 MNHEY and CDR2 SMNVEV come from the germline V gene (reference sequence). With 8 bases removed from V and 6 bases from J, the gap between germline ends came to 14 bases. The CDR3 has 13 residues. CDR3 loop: CASGITGTQPQHF. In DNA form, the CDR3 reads TGTGCCAGCGGGATTACAGGGACTCAGCCCCAGCATTTT.

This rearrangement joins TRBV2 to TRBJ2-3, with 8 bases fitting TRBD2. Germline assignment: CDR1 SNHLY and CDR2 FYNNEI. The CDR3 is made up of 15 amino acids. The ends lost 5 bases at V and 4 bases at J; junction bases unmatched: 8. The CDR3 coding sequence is TGTGCCAGCAGTCCAGCGGGGGTAGGAGCAGATACGCAGTATTTT. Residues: CASSPAGVGADTQYF.

CDR3 amino acids: CASSLTGYSNQPQHF. CDR3 DNA: TGTGCCAGCAGTTTAACAGGGTACAGCAATCAGCCCCAGCATTTT. The J gene is TRBJ1-5, the V gene TRBV28; the D gene is possibly TRBD1 (6 bases). The CDR3 length is 15 residues. The ends were cut back, 2 bases at V and 1 base at J, with 9 bases in the middle. The germline CDR1 and CDR2 sequences are MDHEN and SYDVKM.

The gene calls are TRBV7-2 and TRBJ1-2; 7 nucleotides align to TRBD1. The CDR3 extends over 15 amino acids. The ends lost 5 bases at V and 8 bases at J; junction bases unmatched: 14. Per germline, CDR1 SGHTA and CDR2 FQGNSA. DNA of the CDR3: TGTGCCAGCAGCCCCGGCGACGACAGGGTTGAGGGCTACACCTTC. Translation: CASSPGDDRVEGYTF.

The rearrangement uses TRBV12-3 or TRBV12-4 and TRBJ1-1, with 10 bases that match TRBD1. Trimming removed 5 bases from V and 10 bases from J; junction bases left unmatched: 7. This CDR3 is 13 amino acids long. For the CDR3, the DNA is TGTGCCAGCAGTCACACTTGGACAGGGGGAGCTTTCTTT. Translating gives CASSHTWTGGAFF.

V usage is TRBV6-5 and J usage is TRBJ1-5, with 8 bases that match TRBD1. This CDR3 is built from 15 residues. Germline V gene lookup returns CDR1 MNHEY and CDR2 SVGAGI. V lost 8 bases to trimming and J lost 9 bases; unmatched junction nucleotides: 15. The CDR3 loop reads CASLDQDRAQGPQHF. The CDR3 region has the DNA TGTGCCAGCCTCGATCAGGACAGGGCCCAGGGGCCCCAGCATTTT.

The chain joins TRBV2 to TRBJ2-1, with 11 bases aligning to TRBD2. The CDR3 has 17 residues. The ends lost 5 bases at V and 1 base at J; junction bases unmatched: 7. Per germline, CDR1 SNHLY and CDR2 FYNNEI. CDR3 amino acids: CASSWLAGGPSYNEQFF. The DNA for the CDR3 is TGTGCCAGCAGTTGGTTAGCGGGGGGGCCTTCCTACAATGAGCAGTTCTTC.

CDR3 bases: TGTGCCAGCTCACCAGCCCAGGGGAGTCTACATTTT. Translation: CASSPAQGSLHF. The V call is TRBV18, the J call TRBJ1-5, with a tentative D call TRBD1 (6 bases). Germline V gene lookup returns CDR1 KGHSH and CDR2 LQKENI. Trimming stripped 2 bases from V and 16 bases from J, with 15 bases between. CDR3 length: 12 amino acids.

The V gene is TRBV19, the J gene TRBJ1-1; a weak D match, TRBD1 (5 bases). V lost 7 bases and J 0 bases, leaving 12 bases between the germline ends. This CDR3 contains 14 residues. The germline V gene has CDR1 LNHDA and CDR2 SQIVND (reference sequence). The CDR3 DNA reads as TGTGCCAGTATGGGGGGGTCCATGAACACTGAAGCTTTCTTT. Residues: CASMGGSMNTEAFF.

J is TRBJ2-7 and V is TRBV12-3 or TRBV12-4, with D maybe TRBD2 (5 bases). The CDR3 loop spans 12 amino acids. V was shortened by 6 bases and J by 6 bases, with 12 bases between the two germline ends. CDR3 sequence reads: CASSHGVIEQYF. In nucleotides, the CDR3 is TGTGCCAGCAGCCACGGGGTAATCGAGCAGTACTTC.

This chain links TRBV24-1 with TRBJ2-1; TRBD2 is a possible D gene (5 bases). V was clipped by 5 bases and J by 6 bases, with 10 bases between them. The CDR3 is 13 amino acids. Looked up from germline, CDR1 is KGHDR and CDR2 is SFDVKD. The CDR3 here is CATSVSGGNEQFF. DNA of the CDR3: TGTGCCACCAGTGTATCAGGAGGCAATGAGCAGTTCTTC.

CDR3 coding DNA: TGTGCCAGCTCGGCGTGGGGTACAGCTCAGGGGGCCCCCCAAGAGACCCAGTACTTC. Translating it yields CASSAWGTAQGAPQETQYF. J is TRBJ2-5 and V is TRBV18; 8 bases are shared with TRBD1. The V gene end was trimmed by 6 bases and the J gene end by 1 base; junction bases not matched to a gene: 19. Per the germline V gene, CDR1 is KGHSH and CDR2 is LQKENI. The CDR3 consists of 19 residues.

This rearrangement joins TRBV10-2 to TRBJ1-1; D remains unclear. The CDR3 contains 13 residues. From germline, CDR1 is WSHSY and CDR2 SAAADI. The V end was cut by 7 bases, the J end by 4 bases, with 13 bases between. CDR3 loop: CASILGPATEAFF. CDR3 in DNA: TGCGCCAGCATCCTTGGCCCCGCCACTGAAGCTTTCTTT.

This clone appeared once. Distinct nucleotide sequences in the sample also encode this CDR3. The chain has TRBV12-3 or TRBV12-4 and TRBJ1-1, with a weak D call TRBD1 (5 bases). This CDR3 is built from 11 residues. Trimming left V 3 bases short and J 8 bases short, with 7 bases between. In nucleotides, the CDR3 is TGTGCCAGCAGTTTCCGGACAGAAGCTTTCTTT. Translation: CASSFRTEAFF.

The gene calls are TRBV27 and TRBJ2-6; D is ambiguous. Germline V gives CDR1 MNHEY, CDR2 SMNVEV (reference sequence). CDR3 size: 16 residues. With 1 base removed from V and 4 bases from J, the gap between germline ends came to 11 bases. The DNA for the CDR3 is TGTGCCAGCAGTTTATTGTACGGAGCCGGGGCCAACGTCCTGACTTTC. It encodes CASSLLYGAGANVLTF.

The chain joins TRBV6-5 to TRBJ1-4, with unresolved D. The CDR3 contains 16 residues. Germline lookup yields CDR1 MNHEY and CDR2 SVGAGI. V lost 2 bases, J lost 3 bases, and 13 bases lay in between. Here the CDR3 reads CASSYTNVGANEKLFF. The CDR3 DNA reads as TGTGCCAGCAGTTACACGAACGTAGGAGCTAATGAAAAACTGTTTTTT.

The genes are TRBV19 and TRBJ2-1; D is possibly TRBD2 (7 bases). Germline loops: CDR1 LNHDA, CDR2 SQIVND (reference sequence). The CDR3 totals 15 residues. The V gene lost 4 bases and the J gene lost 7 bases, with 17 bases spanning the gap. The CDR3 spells CASSTPRGRGNEQFF. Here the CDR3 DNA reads TGTGCCAGTAGTACCCCGCGGGGGCGAGGGAATGAGCAGTTCTTC.